Below, 17 T cell receptor beta chains from the same sample are listed, as sequenced in a study of blood T cells in healthy people across ages. Primers used in a second PCR of about 7 to 12 cycles were a sample-barcoded 5' primer and a J-beta primer mix. TCRdb analysed the 5' RACE reads with MiXCR anew, one entry per CDR3 protein. This table holds around 1.1 million distinct CDR3 sequences, about two fifths found once. The sample was blood. These receptors were obtained from a man younger than 35 in good health.

The V and J genes are TRBV5-1 and TRBJ2-1, with a weak D call TRBD2 (5 bases). V gave up 0 bases and J gave up 5 bases, with 12 bases separating them. Germline values: CDR1 SGHRS, CDR2 YFSETQ. The CDR3 is 15 residues long. The DNA for the CDR3 is TGCGCCAGCAGCTTGGCAGGAGGAAAGAACAATGAGCAGTTCTTC. Protein: CASSLAGGKNNEQFF.

At least ten counts were recorded for this clonotype. V and J are TRBV20-1 and TRBJ2-1, with D perhaps TRBD1 (6 bases). The CDR3 consists of 13 residues. V was clipped by 3 bases and J by 6 bases, with 12 bases between them. Germline V gene sequence: CDR1 DFQATT, CDR2 SNEGSKA (reference sequence). The chain's CDR3 is CSASRTDVNEQFF. Written as DNA, the CDR3 is TGCAGTGCTAGCCGGACAGATGTCAATGAGCAGTTCTTC.

Worth noting for this clonotype: One junction end disagrees with the germline gene, perhaps due to a read error. V usage is TRBV29-1 and J usage is TRBJ1-1, with D maybe TRBD1 (6 bases). The germline gives CDR1 SQVTM, CDR2 ANQGSEA. The CDR3 has 14 amino acids. The CDR3 is CSVEEGVRSTEAFF. CDR3 nucleotides: TGCAGCGTCGAAGAGGGGGTTCGGAGCACTGAAGCTTTCTTT.

This clonotype was seen a few times. The CDR3 loop is CASRLPGPPETQYF. The DNA of the CDR3 is TGTGCCAGCAGACTTCCGGGGCCCCCAGAGACCCAGTACTTC. The rearrangement uses TRBV6-5 and TRBJ2-5; D may match TRBD1 or TRBD2 (5 bases each). CDR3 length: 14 amino acids. V lost 6 bases, J lost 4 bases, and 15 bases lay in between. Germline loops: CDR1 MNHEY, CDR2 SVGAGI.

The chain links TRBV28 to TRBJ2-7; 16 nucleotides line up with TRBD2. The CDR3 sequence is 17 residues long. With 3 bases clipped from V and 3 bases from J, the junction kept 5 bases outside the gene matches. CDR1 and CDR2 from the germline V gene are MDHEN and SYDVKM. The CDR3 region has the DNA TGTGCCAGCAGTTTGGGACTAGCGGGGGGGCAGAACTACGAGCAGTACTTC. Amino acid sequence: CASSLGLAGGQNYEQYF.

There are a few counts of this clonotype. The chain employs TRBV7-2 and TRBJ2-5; D is possibly TRBD2 (5 bases). Germline V gene lookup returns CDR1 SGHTA and CDR2 FQGNSA. V was trimmed by 8 bases and J by 4 bases, leaving 17 bases between them. The CDR3 contains 14 residues. The chain's CDR3 is CASDKRAGSETQYF. The CDR3 DNA reads TGTGCCAGCGATAAGAGGGCAGGTTCAGAGACCCAGTACTTC.

The chain has TRBV20-1 and TRBJ1-2; tentatively, D is TRBD1 (6 bases). Germline loops: CDR1 DFQATT, CDR2 SNEGSKA (reference sequence). Between the trimmed V and J ends, which lost 6 bases and 3 bases, there was a span of 17 bases. The CDR3 covers 14 residues. The CDR3 bases are TGCAGTGCCAAACCGGGGCAGGGGCACTATGGCTACACCTTC. It yields the protein CSAKPGQGHYGYTF.

The V call is TRBV6-5, the J call TRBJ1-1; D may be TRBD1 (5 bases). V lost 8 bases and J 3 bases, leaving 10 bases between the germline ends. CDR3 size: 12 residues. The germline V gene encodes CDR1 MNHEY and CDR2 SVGAGI. CDR3 nucleotide sequence: TGTGCCAGCGTAGACAGATACACTGAAGCTTTCTTT. It codes for CASVDRYTEAFF.

V and J are TRBV29-1 and TRBJ2-5; 9 nucleotides agree with TRBD2. Per germline, CDR1 SQVTM and CDR2 ANQGSEA. This CDR3 has 12 residues. V trimming: 4 bases; J trimming: 11 bases; junction bases outside the gene matches: 8. CDR3 sequence: CSVVAGVDEQYF. In DNA, the CDR3 is TGCAGCGTTGTAGCGGGGGTGGATGAGCAGTACTTC.

V usage is TRBV5-1 and J usage is TRBJ2-6, with D unresolved. Per germline, CDR1 SGHRS and CDR2 YFSETQ. Trimming removed 5 bases at V and 4 bases at J, with 10 bases between. This CDR3 has 14 residues. In DNA, the CDR3 is TGCGCCAGCAGTCCTTCCCGGGGGGCCAACGTCCTGACTTTC. Translation gives CASSPSRGANVLTF.

This clonotype was seen a handful of times. The chain carries TRBV6-5 and TRBJ1-2; TRBD1 agrees at 9 bases. The junction had 5 bases not matched to a gene; V was cut back by 6 bases and J by 6 bases. Germline-derived CDR1 and CDR2 are MNHEY and SVGAGI. The CDR3 is made up of 13 amino acids. The CDR3 DNA reads TGTGCCAGCAGAAGGGGACAGGGAGATGGCTACACCTTC. It yields the protein CASRRGQGDGYTF.

This chain joins TRBV9 and TRBJ1-1; D unclear. CDR1 and CDR2 (germline): SGDLS, YYNGEE. The V and J ends lost 0 bases and 13 bases respectively, with 19 bases between them. This CDR3 comprises 14 residues. The DNA for the CDR3 is TGTGCCAGCAGCGTAGGTGATAGAGGACGAGGAGATTTCTTT. Protein sequence: CASSVGDRGRGDFF.

The genes are TRBV4-1 and TRBJ2-1, with D maybe TRBD2 (6 bases). Germline V gene sequence: CDR1 MGHRA, CDR2 YSYEKL. The CDR3 covers 17 residues. Trimming shortened V by 4 bases and J by 8 bases, and 24 bases separated the two germline ends. The DNA of the CDR3 is TGCGCCAGCAGCCCTCGAGGGACGGGGGAGAACGAGGATGAGCAGTTCTTC. Translating gives CASSPRGTGENEDEQFF.

The chain has TRBV29-1 and TRBJ2-2; no definite D call. The CDR3 length is 14 residues. Trimming took 1 base from V and 2 from J, leaving 8 bases between them. Germline V gene data show CDR1 as SQVTM and CDR2 as ANQGSEA. CDR3 DNA: TGCAGCGTTGAAGTCCAGCCTAACACCGGGGAGCTGTTTTTT. Protein product: CSVEVQPNTGELFF.

This clonotype was seen a few times. V gene TRBV6-6 combines with J gene TRBJ2-7; TRBD1 is a possible D gene (5 bases). This CDR3 spans 14 amino acids. Germline lookup yields CDR1 MNHNY and CDR2 SVGAGI (reference sequence). Trimming shortened V by 4 bases and J by 3 bases, and 13 bases separated the two germline ends. The CDR3 DNA sequence: TGTGCCAGCAGTTCCCAAGGGGATAACTACGAGCAGTACTTC. Protein sequence: CASSSQGDNYEQYF.

With regard to this clonotype: A read error may explain this, as a much larger clone is one base away. The chain couples TRBV20-1 to TRBJ2-4; D gene uncertain. CDR1 is DFQATT, CDR2 SNEGSKA, per germline (reference sequence). V dropped 0 bases and J dropped 5 bases, with 8 bases sitting between them. The CDR3 runs to 13 residues. CDR3 region: CSAREQAENIQYF. CDR3 DNA sequence: TGCAGTGCTAGAGAGCAGGCGGAAAACATTCAGTACTTC.

V is TRBV7-2 and J is TRBJ1-4, with 9 nucleotides matching TRBD1. The trim removed 0 bases at V and 8 bases at J, leaving 7 bases unmatched. Germline values: CDR1 SGHTA, CDR2 FQGNSA. This CDR3 spans 16 amino acids. CDR3 loop: CASSLAGQGGGEKLFF. The CDR3 DNA reads as TGTGCCAGCAGCTTAGCGGGACAGGGCGGAGGGGAAAAACTGTTTTTT.